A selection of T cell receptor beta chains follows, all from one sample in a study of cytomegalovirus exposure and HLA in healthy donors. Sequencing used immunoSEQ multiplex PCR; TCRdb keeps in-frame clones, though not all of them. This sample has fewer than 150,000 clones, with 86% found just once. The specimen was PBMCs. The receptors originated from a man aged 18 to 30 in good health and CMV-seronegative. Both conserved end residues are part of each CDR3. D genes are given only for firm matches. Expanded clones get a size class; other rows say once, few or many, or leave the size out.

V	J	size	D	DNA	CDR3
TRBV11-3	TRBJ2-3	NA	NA	TGTGCCAGCAGCAGGACTAGCACAGATACGCAGTATTTT	CASSRTSTDTQYF
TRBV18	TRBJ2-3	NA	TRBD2	TGTGCCAGCTCACGGACTAGCGGGGAGGCAGATACGCAGTATTTT	CASSRTSGEADTQYF
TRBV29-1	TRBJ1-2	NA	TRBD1	TGCAGCGTCTTTGATTACAGGGGGAATGGCTACACCTTC	CSVFDYRGNGYTF
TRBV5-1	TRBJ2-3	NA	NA	TGCGCCAGCAGCTTGGATATAAATTCAGATACGCAGTATTTT	CASSLDINSDTQYF
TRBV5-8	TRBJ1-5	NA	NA	TGTGCCAGCAGCTCTACAGGGTCCCAGCGGAATCAGCCCCAGCATTTT	CASSSTGSQRNQPQHF
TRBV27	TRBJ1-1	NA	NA	TGTGCCACCCTAGGTGGGGGCCGGACTGAAGCTTTCTTT	CATLGGGRTEAFF
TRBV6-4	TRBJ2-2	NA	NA	TGTGCCAGCAGTGACTCGAGAACCGGGGAGCTGTTTTTT	CASSDSRTGELFF
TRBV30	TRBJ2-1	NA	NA	TGTGCCTGGAGTTCTGGGAGCAATGAGCAGTTCTTC	CAWSSGSNEQFF
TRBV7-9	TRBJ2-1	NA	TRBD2	TGTGCCAGCACCATGACTAGCGGGAATGAGCAGTTCTTC	CASTMTSGNEQFF
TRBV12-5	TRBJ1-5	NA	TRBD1	TGTGCTAGTGGTTTGGCGGGCAGGGGGTTTCAGCCCCAGCATTTT	CASGLAGRGFQPQHF
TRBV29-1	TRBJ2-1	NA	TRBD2	TGCAGCGTTGAAGGGCTAGCGGGAGGAGGGAGCTCCTACAATGAGCAGTTCTTC	CSVEGLAGGGSSYNEQFF
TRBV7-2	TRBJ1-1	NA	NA	TGTGCCAGCAGCTTATGGGGACAGAACACTGAAGCTTTCTTT	CASSLWGQNTEAFF
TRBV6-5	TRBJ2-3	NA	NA	TGTGCCAGCAGTACAGAGGGAGATACGCAGTATTTT	CASSTEGDTQYF
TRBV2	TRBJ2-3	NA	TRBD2	TGTGCCAGTACCCTAGGACTAGCGGGATTCACAGATACGCAGTATTTT	CASTLGLAGFTDTQYF
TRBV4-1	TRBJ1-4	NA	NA	TGCGCCAGCAGCCAAGGATTAGGACAGCTTAATGAAAAACTGTTTTTT	CASSQGLGQLNEKLFF
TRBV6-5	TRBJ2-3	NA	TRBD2	TGTGCCAGCAGGATTAGCGGGAGTGACACAGATACGCAGTATTTT	CASRISGSDTDTQYF
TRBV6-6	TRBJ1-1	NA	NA	TGTGCCAGCACCACTACCGGGAGATACACTGAAGCTTTCTTT	CASTTTGRYTEAFF
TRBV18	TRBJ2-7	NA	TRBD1	TGTGCCAGCTCACCCCAAGACAGGGGGTACGAGCAGTACTTC	CASSPQDRGYEQYF
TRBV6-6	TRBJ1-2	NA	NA	TGTGCCAGCAGGGAGAAGGCCTTCTATGGCTACACCTTC	CASREKAFYGYTF
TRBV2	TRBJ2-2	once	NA	TGTGCCAGCAGTGACAGGGCCTCGAACACCGGGGAGCTGTTTTTT	CASSDRASNTGELFF
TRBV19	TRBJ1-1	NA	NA	TGTGCCAGTAGTATAGGGGCTAGAGGGGGTGGGACTGAAGCTTTCTTT	CASSIGARGGGTEAFF
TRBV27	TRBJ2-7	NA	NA	TGTGCCAGCAGTTTGGACAGACGCTCCTACGAGCAGTACTTC	CASSLDRRSYEQYF
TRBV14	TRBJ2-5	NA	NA	TGTGCCAGCAGCCAAAGACTCGACCAAGAGACCCAGTACTTC	CASSQRLDQETQYF
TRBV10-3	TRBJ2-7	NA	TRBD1	TGTGCCATCAGTGGAACCTCGGGACAGGGGCCCCCTTACGAGCAGTACTTC	CAISGTSGQGPPYEQYF
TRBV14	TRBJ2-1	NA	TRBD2	TGTGCCAGCAGCCACGGGACTAGCGGGAGAGGGTCATACAATGAGCAGTTCTTC	CASSHGTSGRGSYNEQFF
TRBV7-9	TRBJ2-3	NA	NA	TGTGCCAGCAGCTTAGCGCGGGACACAGATACGCAGTATTTT	CASSLARDTDTQYF
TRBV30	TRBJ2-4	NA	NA	TGTGCCTGCGACAGCCTCGGAAACATTCAGTACTTC	CACDSLGNIQYF
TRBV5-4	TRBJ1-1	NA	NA	TGTGCCAGCAGCTTGGAAGGAGGGCTCACTGAAGCTTTCTTT	CASSLEGGLTEAFF
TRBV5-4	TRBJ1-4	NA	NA	TGTGCCAGCAGCTTGCGAGGTACGGGGATCACTAATGAAAAACTGTTTTTT	CASSLRGTGITNEKLFF
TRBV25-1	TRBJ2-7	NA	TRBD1	TGTGCCAGCAGTGGACAGGGATTCGCCGAGCAGTACTTC	CASSGQGFAEQYF
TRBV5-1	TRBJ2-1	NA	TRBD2	TGCGCCAGCAGCCCGGGACTAGCGGGGGGTCCCGCCTCCTACAATGAGCAGTTCTTC	CASSPGLAGGPASYNEQFF
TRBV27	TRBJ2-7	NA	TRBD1	TGTGCCAGCAGTTTGGCTCGGACAGGGACCTACGAGCAGTACTTC	CASSLARTGTYEQYF
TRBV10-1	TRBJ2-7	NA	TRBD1	TGCGCCCCCAGGGGGACAGGTCGTAGCTCCTACGAGCAGTACTTC	CAPRGTGRSSYEQYF
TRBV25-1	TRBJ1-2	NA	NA	TGTGCCAGCAGTGAATTTGGCCAGGGCTGGGGCTACACCTTC	CASSEFGQGWGYTF
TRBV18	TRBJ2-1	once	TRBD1	TGTGCCAGCTCACCAGACAGGGGAAACAATGAGCAGTTCTTC	CASSPDRGNNEQFF